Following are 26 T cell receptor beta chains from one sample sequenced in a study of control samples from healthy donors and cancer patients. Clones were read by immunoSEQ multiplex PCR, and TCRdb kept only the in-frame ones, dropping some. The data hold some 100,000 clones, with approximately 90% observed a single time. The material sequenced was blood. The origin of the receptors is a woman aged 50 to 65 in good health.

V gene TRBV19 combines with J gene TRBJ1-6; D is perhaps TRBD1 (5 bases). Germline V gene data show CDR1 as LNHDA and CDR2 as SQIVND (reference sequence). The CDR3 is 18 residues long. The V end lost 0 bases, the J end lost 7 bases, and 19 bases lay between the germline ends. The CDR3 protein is CASSIDGPGLIRNSPLHF. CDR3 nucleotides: TGTGCCAGTAGTATAGACGGGCCGGGGCTAATACGGAATTCACCCCTCCACTTT.

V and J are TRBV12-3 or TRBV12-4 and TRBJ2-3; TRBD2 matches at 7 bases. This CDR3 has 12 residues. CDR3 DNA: TGTGCTGGGCGGGAGAGCGCAGATACGCAGTATTTT. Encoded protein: CAGRESADTQYF.

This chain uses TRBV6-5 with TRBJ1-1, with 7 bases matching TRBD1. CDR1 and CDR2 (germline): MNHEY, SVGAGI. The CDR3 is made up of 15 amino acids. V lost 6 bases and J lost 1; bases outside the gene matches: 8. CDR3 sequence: CASSRGDRTNTEAFF. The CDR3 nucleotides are TGTGCCAGCAGCAGAGGGGACAGAACGAACACTGAAGCTTTCTTT.

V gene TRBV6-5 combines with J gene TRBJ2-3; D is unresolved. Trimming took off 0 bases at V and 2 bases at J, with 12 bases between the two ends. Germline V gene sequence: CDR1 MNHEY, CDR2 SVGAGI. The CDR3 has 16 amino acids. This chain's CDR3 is CASSYSVMNPTDTQYF. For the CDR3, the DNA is TGTGCCAGCAGTTACTCGGTTATGAACCCCACAGATACGCAGTATTTT.

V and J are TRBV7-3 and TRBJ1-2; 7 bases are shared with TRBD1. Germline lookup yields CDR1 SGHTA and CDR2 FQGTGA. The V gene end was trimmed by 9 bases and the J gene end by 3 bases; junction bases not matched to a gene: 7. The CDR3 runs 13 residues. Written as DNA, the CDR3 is TGTGCCAGTGGGGAGGGGGCTGACTATGGCTACACCTTC. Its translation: CASGEGADYGYTF.

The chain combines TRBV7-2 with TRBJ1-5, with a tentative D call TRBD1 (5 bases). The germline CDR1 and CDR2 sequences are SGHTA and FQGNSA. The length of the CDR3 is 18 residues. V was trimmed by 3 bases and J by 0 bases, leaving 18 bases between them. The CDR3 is CASSLYLGGDYSNQPQHF. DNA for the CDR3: TGTGCCAGCAGCTTGTACTTGGGGGGGGATTATAGCAATCAGCCCCAGCATTTT.

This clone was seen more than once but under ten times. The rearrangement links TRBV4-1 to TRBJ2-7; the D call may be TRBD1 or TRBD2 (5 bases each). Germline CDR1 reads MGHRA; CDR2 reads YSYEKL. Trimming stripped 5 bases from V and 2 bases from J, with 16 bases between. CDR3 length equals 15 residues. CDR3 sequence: CASSTSGTATYEQYF. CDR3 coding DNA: TGCGCCAGCAGCACCTCCGGGACGGCGACCTACGAGCAGTACTTC.

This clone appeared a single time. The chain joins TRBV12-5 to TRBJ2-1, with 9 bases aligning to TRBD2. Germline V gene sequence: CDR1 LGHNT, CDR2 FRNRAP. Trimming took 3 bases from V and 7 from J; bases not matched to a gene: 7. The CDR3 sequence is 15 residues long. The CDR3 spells CASGFGRGGRNEQFF. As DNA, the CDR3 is TGTGCTAGTGGTTTTGGGCGGGGGGGACGAAATGAGCAGTTCTTC.

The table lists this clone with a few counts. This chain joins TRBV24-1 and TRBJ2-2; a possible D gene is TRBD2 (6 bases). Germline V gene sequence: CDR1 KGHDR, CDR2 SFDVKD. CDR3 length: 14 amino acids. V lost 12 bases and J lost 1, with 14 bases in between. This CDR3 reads CAASGTVNTGELFF. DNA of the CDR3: TGTGCCGCTTCCGGGACTGTGAACACCGGGGAGCTGTTTTTT.

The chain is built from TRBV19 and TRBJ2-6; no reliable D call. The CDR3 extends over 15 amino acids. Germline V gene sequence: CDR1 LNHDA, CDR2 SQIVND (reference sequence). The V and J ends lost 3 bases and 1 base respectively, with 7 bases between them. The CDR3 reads CASSMASSGANVLTF. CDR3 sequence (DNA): TGTGCCAGTAGTATGGCAAGTTCTGGGGCCAACGTCCTGACTTTC.

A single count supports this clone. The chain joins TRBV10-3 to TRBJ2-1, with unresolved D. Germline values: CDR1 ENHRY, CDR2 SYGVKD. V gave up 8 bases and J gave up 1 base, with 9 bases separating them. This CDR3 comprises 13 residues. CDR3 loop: CAISLESYNEQFF. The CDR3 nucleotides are TGTGCCATCTCTCTAGAGTCCTACAATGAGCAGTTCTTC.

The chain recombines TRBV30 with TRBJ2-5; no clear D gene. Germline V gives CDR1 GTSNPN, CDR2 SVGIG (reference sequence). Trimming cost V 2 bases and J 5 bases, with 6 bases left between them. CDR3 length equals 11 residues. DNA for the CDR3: TGTGCCTGGAGTCCACGGGAGACCCAGTACTTC. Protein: CAWSPRETQYF.

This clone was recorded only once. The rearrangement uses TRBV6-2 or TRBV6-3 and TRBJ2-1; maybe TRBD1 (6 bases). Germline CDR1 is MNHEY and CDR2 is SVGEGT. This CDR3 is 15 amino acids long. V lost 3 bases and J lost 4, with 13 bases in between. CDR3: CASSYQGTLYNEQFF. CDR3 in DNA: TGTGCCAGCAGTTATCAGGGGACATTGTACAATGAGCAGTTCTTC.

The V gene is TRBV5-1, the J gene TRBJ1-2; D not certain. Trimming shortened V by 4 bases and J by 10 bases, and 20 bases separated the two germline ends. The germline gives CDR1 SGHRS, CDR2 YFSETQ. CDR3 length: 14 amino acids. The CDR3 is CASSPFTLTSFYTF. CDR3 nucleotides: TGCGCCAGCAGCCCCTTCACCCTCACATCATTCTACACCTTC. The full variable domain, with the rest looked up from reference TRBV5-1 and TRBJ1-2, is KAGVTQTPRYLIKTRGQQVTLSCSPISGHRSVSWYQQTPGQGLQFLFEYFSETQRNKGNFPGRFSGRQFSNSRSEMNVSTLELGDSALYLCASSPFTLTSFYTFGSGTRLTVV.

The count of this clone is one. The CDR3: CASSQAGLRSRYNEQFF. In DNA form, the CDR3 reads TGCGCCAGCAGCCAGGCCGGACTGAGAAGTCGCTACAATGAGCAGTTCTTC. The chain is built from TRBV4-1 and TRBJ2-1; D might be TRBD2 (5 bases). Trimming took off 3 bases at V and 3 bases at J, with 18 bases between the two ends. CDR1 is MGHRA and CDR2 is YSYEKL in the germline V gene. This CDR3 is built from 17 residues.

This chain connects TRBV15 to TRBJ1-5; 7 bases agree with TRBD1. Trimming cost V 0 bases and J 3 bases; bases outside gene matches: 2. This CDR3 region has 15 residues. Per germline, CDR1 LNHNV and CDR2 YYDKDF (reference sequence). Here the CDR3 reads CATSRETGINQPQHF. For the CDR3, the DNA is TGTGCCACCAGCAGAGAGACAGGGATCAATCAGCCCCAGCATTTT.

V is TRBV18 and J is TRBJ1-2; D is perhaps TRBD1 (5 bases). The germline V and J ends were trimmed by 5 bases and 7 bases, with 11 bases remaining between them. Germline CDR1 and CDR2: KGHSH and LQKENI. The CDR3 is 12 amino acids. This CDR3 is CASSTPGGGYTF. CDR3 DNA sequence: TGTGCCAGCTCAACCCCTGGGGGTGGCTACACCTTC.

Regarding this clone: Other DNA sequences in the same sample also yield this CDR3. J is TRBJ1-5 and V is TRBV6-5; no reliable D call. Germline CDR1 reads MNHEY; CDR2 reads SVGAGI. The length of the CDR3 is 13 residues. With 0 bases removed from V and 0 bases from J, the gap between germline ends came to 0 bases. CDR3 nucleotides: TGTGCCAGCAGTTACTCTAGCAATCAGCCCCAGCATTTT. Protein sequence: CASSYSSNQPQHF.

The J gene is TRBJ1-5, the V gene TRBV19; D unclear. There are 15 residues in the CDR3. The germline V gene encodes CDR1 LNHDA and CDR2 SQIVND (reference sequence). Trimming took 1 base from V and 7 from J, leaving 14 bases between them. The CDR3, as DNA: TGTGCCAGTAGTATAGCCGGGTCCGGGATCCAGCCCCAGCATTTT. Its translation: CASSIAGSGIQPQHF.

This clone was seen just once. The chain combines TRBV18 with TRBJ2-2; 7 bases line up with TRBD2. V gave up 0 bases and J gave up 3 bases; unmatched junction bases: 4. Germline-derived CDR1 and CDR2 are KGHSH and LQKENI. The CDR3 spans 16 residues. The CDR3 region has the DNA TGTGCCAGCTCACCACCGAGCGGGATGCACACCGGGGAGCTGTTTTTT. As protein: CASSPPSGMHTGELFF.

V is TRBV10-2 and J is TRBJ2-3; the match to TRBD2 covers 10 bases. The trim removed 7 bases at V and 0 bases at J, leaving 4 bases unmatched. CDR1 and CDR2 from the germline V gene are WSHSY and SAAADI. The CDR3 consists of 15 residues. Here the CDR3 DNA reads TGCGCCAGCACCGGACTAGCGGATAGCACAGATACGCAGTATTTT. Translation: CASTGLADSTDTQYF.

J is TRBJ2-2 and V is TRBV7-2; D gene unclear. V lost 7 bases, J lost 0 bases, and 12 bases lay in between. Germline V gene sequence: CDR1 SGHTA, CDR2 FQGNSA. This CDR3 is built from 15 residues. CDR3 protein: CASTFYSANTGELFF. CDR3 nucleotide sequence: TGTGCCAGCACCTTTTACTCAGCGAACACCGGGGAGCTGTTTTTT.

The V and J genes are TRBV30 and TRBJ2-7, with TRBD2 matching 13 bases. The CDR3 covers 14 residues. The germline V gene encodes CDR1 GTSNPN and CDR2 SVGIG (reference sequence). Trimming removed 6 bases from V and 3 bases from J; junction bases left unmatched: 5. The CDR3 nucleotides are TGTGCCTGCTCCGGGACTAGCGGGGTCTACGAGCAGTACGTC. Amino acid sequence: CACSGTSGVYEQYV.

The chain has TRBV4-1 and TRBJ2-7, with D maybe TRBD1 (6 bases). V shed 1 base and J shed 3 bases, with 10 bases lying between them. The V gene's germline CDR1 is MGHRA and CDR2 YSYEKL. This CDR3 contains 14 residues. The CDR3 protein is CASSQAHRVYEQYF. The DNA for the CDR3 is TGCGCCAGCAGCCAAGCCCACAGGGTCTACGAGCAGTACTTC.

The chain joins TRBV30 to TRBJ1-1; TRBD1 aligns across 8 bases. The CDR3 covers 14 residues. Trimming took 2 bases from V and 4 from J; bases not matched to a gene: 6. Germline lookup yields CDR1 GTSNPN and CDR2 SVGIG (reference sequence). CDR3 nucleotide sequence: TGTGCCTGGAGTCTAACGACAGGGGCCACTGAAGCTTTCTTT. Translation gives CAWSLTTGATEAFF.

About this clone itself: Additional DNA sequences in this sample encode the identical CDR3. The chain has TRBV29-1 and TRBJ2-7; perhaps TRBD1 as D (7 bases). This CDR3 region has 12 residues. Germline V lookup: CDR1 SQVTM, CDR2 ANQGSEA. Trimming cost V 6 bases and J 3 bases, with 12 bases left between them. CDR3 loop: CSVAGTVYEQYF. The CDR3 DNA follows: TGCAGCGTCGCGGGGACAGTCTACGAGCAGTACTTC.